Below are 22 T cell receptor beta chains sequenced from a single sample in a study of blood T cell repertoires in COVID-19. Produced via immunoSEQ multiplex PCR; TCRdb's table is partial and in-frame only. The sample shows 140,000 to 150,000 clones, about 90% of them seen only once. Sequencing was done on a sample of PBMCs or T cells enriched from blood (not recorded which). The receptors stem from a man aged 55-75 years who had recovered from COVID-19.

This clone was picked up one time. V is TRBV7-2 and J is TRBJ1-2; 9 bases are shared with TRBD1. V gave up 4 bases and J gave up 7 bases; unmatched junction bases: 16. From germline, CDR1 is SGHTA and CDR2 FQGNSA. The CDR3 is made up of 17 amino acids. CDR3 nucleotide sequence: TGTGCCAGCAGCTCCTCGGCGTCGACAGGGGGGTCGAGTGGCTACACCTTC. Protein sequence: CASSSSASTGGSSGYTF.

This chain joins TRBV28 and TRBJ2-3; TRBD1 is a possible D gene (5 bases). The germline CDR1 and CDR2 sequences are MDHEN and SYDVKM. The CDR3 covers 14 residues. The V and J ends lost 4 bases and 5 bases respectively, with 13 bases between them. DNA of the CDR3: TGTGCCAGCAGTTCCCACGACAGTCAAGATACGCAGTATTTT. Translating gives CASSSHDSQDTQYF.

Only one count was recorded for this clone. This chain links TRBV7-8 with TRBJ1-5; a possible D gene is TRBD1 (5 bases). Per the germline V gene, CDR1 is SGHVS and CDR2 is FQNEAQ. Between the trimmed V and J ends, which lost 3 bases and 10 bases, there was a span of 19 bases. This CDR3 region has 15 residues. The DNA for the CDR3 is TGTGCCAGCAGCTTTCTGGTCGGGGGTTTAGGTCCCCAGCATTTT. Protein sequence: CASSFLVGGLGPQHF.

This clone has only one observation. V is TRBV20-1 and J is TRBJ2-1; TRBD2 aligns across 10 bases. The CDR3 contains 16 residues. The germline V gene has CDR1 DFQATT and CDR2 SNEGSKA (reference sequence). V dropped 3 bases and J dropped 9; count of bases not matched to a gene: 14. The CDR3 DNA reads TGCAGTGCTAGTTGGCTAGCGGGAGACGTAAGAGGTGAGCAGTTCTTC. Protein product: CSASWLAGDVRGEQFF.

The rearrangement joins TRBV12-3 or TRBV12-4 to TRBJ1-4; no clear D. The CDR3 sequence is 12 residues long. The V end was cut by 5 bases, the J end by 4 bases, with 5 bases between. CDR3 protein: CASSLVNEKLFF. The DNA for the CDR3 is TGTGCCAGCAGTCTTGTTAATGAAAAACTGTTTTTT.

The rearrangement uses TRBV13 and TRBJ2-7; 9 bases line up with TRBD2. Germline V gene data show CDR1 as PRHDT and CDR2 as FYEKMQ (reference sequence). V shed 0 bases, J shed 3 bases, and the junction held 6 bases outside the gene matches. The CDR3 length is 16 residues. In nucleotides, the CDR3 is TGTGCCAGCAGCTTAGGCGTTTCTAGCGGGATCTACGAGCAGTACTTC. Its protein is CASSLGVSSGIYEQYF.

The chain recombines TRBV28 with TRBJ2-7; 16 nucleotides align to TRBD2. V was clipped by 5 bases and J by 4 bases; unmatched bases: 5. Germline values: CDR1 MDHEN, CDR2 SYDVKM. The CDR3 is 16 amino acids. CDR3 protein: CASSPGTSGGAYEQYF. The CDR3 DNA follows: TGTGCCAGCAGTCCGGGGACTAGCGGGGGGGCGTACGAGCAGTACTTC.

In DNA form, the CDR3 reads TGTGCCAGCAGCCCCTCTAGCGGGGTTAGAGAGACCCAGTACTTC. Protein: CASSPSSGVRETQYF. The chain uses TRBV3-1 (or the pseudogene TRBV3-2) and TRBJ2-5, with TRBD2 identical over 9 bases. V shed 4 bases and J 4 bases; nucleotides not matched to a gene: 7. This CDR3 has 15 amino acids. The germline CDR1 and CDR2 sequences are LGHDT and YNNKEL (reference sequence).

The CDR3 reads CAWSTRDRNPYEQYF. For the CDR3, the DNA is TGTGCCTGGAGTACCCGGGACAGGAATCCCTACGAGCAGTACTTC. This chain joins TRBV30 and TRBJ2-7; 8 bases are a match to TRBD1. The germline V gene encodes CDR1 GTSNPN and CDR2 SVGIG (reference sequence). This CDR3 spans 15 amino acids. V was pared by 2 bases and J by 2 bases, with 8 bases of the junction left unmatched.

This clone was recorded only once. The V and J genes are TRBV28 and TRBJ1-2, with no clear D. Germline assignment: CDR1 MDHEN and CDR2 SYDVKM. The CDR3 runs 10 residues. Trimming removed 6 bases from V and 7 bases from J, with 6 bases in between. CDR3 nucleotide sequence: TGTGCCAGCAGCCAGCGTGGCTACACCTTC. The encoded protein is CASSQRGYTF.

The V call is TRBV11-2, the J call TRBJ1-6, with 7 nucleotides matching TRBD1. J gave up 0 bases and V 3 bases, and 2 bases lay outside the gene matches. CDR1 and CDR2 (germline): SGHAT, FQNNGV. This CDR3 is 16 amino acids long. CDR3 nucleotides: TGTGCCAGCAGCTTGAGGGGGCTCTCCTATAATTCACCCCTCCACTTT. Its translation is CASSLRGLSYNSPLHF. Complete variable domain (other parts from reference TRBV11-2 and TRBJ1-6): EAGVAQSPRYKIIEKRQSVAFWCNPISGHATLYWYQQILGQGPKLLIQFQNNGVVDDSQLPKDRFSAERLKGVDSTLKIQPAKLEDSAVYLCASSLRGLSYNSPLHFGNGTRLTVT.

The V and J genes are TRBV7-2 and TRBJ1-2; D perhaps matches TRBD1 (6 bases). The CDR3 is 12 amino acids. V lost 4 bases and J 6 bases, leaving 9 bases between the germline ends. Per the germline V gene, CDR1 is SGHTA and CDR2 is FQGNSA. In DNA form, the CDR3 reads TGTGCCAGCAGCTCATACAGGGATGGCTACACCTTC. Translation gives CASSSYRDGYTF.

The chain has TRBV9 and TRBJ2-3; 8 bases are shared with TRBD2. Germline V gene sequence: CDR1 SGDLS, CDR2 YYNGEE. The CDR3 extends over 14 amino acids. V shed 5 bases and J 4 bases; nucleotides not matched to a gene: 6. The chain's CDR3 is CASSGGGTADTQYF. CDR3 sequence (DNA): TGTGCCAGCAGTGGCGGGGGGACGGCAGATACGCAGTATTTT.

The chain joins TRBV5-1 to TRBJ2-3; 11 nucleotides match TRBD2. Trimming took 0 bases from V and 2 from J; bases not matched to a gene: 8. This CDR3 has 18 amino acids. Germline CDR1 reads SGHRS; CDR2 reads YFSETQ. The CDR3 DNA reads as TGCGCCAGCAGCTTGGCTAGCGGGGGGACGTATAACACAGATACGCAGTATTTT. Its translation: CASSLASGGTYNTDTQYF.

Only a few counts were recorded for this clone. This rearrangement joins TRBV18 to TRBJ2-5; 8 bases are a match to TRBD1. Germline V gene data show CDR1 as KGHSH and CDR2 as LQKENI. The ends lost 3 bases at V and 3 bases at J; junction bases unmatched: 9. This CDR3 is built from 16 residues. The CDR3 DNA reads TGTGCCAGCTCACCCGTAAGCACGGGACAGGAAGAGACCCAGTACTTC. This gives the protein CASSPVSTGQEETQYF.

The chain uses TRBV28 and TRBJ2-1; 9 positions agree with TRBD2. CDR1 and CDR2 (germline): MDHEN, SYDVKM. The CDR3 runs to 15 residues. The V gene end was trimmed by 1 base and the J gene end by 6 bases; junction bases not matched to a gene: 4. Here the CDR3 DNA reads TGTGCCAGCAGTTTATTAGCGGGGGTGAGCAATGAGCAGTTCTTC. Translated, it gives CASSLLAGVSNEQFF. The full variable domain, with the rest looked up from reference TRBV28 and TRBJ2-1, is DVKVTQSSRYLVKRTGEKVFLECVQDMDHENMFWYRQDPGLGLRLIYFSYDVKMKEKGDIPEGYSVSREKKERFSLILESASTNQTSMYLCASSLLAGVSNEQFFGPGTRLTVL.

This sequence joins TRBV28 and TRBJ1-1, with D perhaps matching TRBD1 (5 bases). This CDR3 contains 17 residues. V lost 6 bases to trimming and J lost 5 bases, with 25 bases between them. Germline V gives CDR1 MDHEN, CDR2 SYDVKM. The CDR3 region has the DNA TGTGCCAGCAGAGTGGGACGCCAAAGCGGGGTGTGGACTGAAGCTTTCTTT. This gives the protein CASRVGRQSGVWTEAFF.

The chain carries TRBV5-5 and TRBJ1-4; D is undetermined. The V end lost 0 bases, the J end lost 7 bases, and 13 bases lay between the germline ends. CDR1 is SGHKS, CDR2 YYEKEE, per germline (reference sequence). The CDR3 is 15 amino acids. This chain's CDR3 is CASSLAMRQAEKLFF. Written as DNA, the CDR3 is TGTGCCAGCAGCTTGGCCATGAGACAAGCTGAAAAACTGTTTTTT. Supplemented by reference TRBV5-5 and TRBJ1-4, the full variable domain reads DAGVTQSPTHLIKTRGQQVTLRCSPISGHKSVSWYQQVLGQGPQFIFQYYEKEERGRGNFPDRFSARQFPNYSSELNVNALLLGDSALYLCASSLAMRQAEKLFFGSGTQLSVL.

The chain recombines TRBV7-9 with TRBJ2-7, with D possibly TRBD2 on 6 matching bases. Trimming cost V 0 bases and J 1 base, with 7 bases left between them. The CDR3 runs to 14 residues. Per germline, CDR1 SEHNR and CDR2 FQNEAQ (reference sequence). CDR3 in amino acids: CASSLARGSYEQYF. CDR3 bases: TGTGCCAGCAGCTTAGCGCGGGGTTCCTACGAGCAGTACTTC.

This clone was seen just once. The chain recombines TRBV12-3 or TRBV12-4 with TRBJ1-2, with unresolved D. The CDR3 is 13 amino acids. V shed 5 bases and J shed 8 bases, with 15 bases lying between them. This chain's CDR3 is CASSPMIDQGYTF. In DNA, the CDR3 is TGTGCCAGCAGTCCAATGATTGATCAGGGCTACACCTTC.

The gene calls are TRBV7-9 and TRBJ1-6; 8 positions agree with TRBD1. V trimming: 8 bases; J trimming: 10 bases; junction bases outside the gene matches: 7. CDR1 SEHNR and CDR2 FQNEAQ come from the germline V gene (reference sequence). The CDR3 is 13 amino acids. Here the CDR3 DNA reads TGTGCCAGCCGACAGGGGTTAGGGTCACCCCTCCACTTT. Protein product: CASRQGLGSPLHF.

The chain joins TRBV5-4 to TRBJ1-2; 10 bases fit TRBD1. Germline loops: CDR1 SGHNT, CDR2 YYREEE (reference sequence). The CDR3 runs 15 residues. J was trimmed by 4 bases and V by 0 bases; bases with no gene match: 3. In nucleotides, the CDR3 is TGTGCCAGCAGCTTGGCGACAGGGGGCAGCTATGGCTACACCTTC. Translation: CASSLATGGSYGYTF.